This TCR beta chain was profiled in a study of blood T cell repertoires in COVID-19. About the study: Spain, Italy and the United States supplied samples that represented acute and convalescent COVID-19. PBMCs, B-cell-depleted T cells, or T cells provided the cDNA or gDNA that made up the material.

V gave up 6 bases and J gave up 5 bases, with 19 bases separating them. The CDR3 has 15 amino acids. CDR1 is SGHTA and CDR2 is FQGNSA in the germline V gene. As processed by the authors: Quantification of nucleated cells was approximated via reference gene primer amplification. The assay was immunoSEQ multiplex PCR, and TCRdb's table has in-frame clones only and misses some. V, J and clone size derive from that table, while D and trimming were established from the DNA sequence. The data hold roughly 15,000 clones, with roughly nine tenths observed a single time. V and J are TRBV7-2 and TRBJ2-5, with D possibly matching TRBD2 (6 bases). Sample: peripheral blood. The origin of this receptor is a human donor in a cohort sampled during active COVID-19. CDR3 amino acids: CASSRDSGPGETQYF. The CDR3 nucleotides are TGTGCCAGCAGTCGTGATAGCGGCCCAGGGGAGACCCAGTACTTC.